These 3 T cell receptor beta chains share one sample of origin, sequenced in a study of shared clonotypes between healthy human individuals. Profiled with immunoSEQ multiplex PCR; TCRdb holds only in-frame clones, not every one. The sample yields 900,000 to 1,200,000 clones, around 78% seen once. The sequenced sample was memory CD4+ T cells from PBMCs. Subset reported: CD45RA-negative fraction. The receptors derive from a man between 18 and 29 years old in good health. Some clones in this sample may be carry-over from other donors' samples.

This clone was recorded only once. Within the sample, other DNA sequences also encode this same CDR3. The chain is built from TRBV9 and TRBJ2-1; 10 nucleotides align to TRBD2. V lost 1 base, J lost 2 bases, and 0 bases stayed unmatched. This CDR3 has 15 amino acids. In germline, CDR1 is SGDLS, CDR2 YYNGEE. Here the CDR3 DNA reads TGTGCCAGCAGCGTAACTAGCGGGACCTACAATGAGCAGTTCTTC. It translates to CASSVTSGTYNEQFF.

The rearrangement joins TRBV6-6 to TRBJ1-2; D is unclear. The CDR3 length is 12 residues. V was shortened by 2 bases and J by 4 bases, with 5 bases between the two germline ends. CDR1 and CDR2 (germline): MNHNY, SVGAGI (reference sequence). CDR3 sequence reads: CASSYGRYGYTF. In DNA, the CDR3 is TGTGCCAGCAGTTACGGGCGCTATGGCTACACCTTC.

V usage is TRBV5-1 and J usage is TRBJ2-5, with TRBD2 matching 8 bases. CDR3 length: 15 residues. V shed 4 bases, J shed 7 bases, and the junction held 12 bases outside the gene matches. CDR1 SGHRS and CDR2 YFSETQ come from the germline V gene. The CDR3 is CASSRGGAGDGTQYF. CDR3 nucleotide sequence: TGCGCCAGCAGCAGGGGAGGAGCGGGAGATGGGACCCAGTACTTC.